A selection of T cell receptor beta chains follows, all from one sample in a study of blood T cell repertoires in COVID-19. Assay used: immunoSEQ multiplex PCR; TCRdb lists only in-frame clones, some missing. The sample consists of about 300,000 clones, 70% to 90% of them appearing once. What was sequenced was PBMCs or T cells enriched from blood (not recorded which). All receptors derive from a woman aged 18-30 years who had recovered from COVID-19. Each CDR3 is given with its conserved first and last residue. A D gene is named only where the DNA matches it firmly. The listing skips clone size in some rows; elsewhere it reads once, few, many or a size class.

v_call: TRBV2; d_call: TRBD1; clone_size: .; j_call: TRBJ1-5; cdr3_nt: TGTGCCAGCAGCGACCTTGACAGGGGGAATCAGCCCCAGCATTTT; cdr3_aa: CASSDLDRGNQPQHF
v_call: TRBV7-9; d_call: TRBD2; clone_size: few; j_call: TRBJ2-2; cdr3_nt: TGTGCCAGCAGCTTAGGGCTAGCGGGGACCGGGGAGCTGTTTTTT; cdr3_aa: CASSLGLAGTGELFF
v_call: TRBV3-1/TRBV3-2; d_call: .; clone_size: .; j_call: TRBJ2-1; cdr3_nt: TGTGCCAGCAGCCAAGAACCGGGGAATGAGCAGTTCTTC; cdr3_aa: CASSQEPGNEQFF
v_call: TRBV11-2; d_call: TRBD2; clone_size: .; j_call: TRBJ2-3; cdr3_nt: TGTGCCAGCAGCTTAGGATACTCCGGGCGGGAGGGCGCAGATACGCAGTATTTT; cdr3_aa: CASSLGYSGREGADTQYF
v_call: TRBV5-1; d_call: TRBD2; clone_size: .; j_call: TRBJ2-1; cdr3_nt: TGCGCCAGCAGCCCCCCCAGGGCGGGAGCGGGTGAGCAGTTCTTC; cdr3_aa: CASSPPRAGAGEQFF
v_call: TRBV19; d_call: TRBD1; clone_size: few; j_call: TRBJ1-6; cdr3_nt: TGTGCCAGTAGTCCATGGGACAGGGTAACTTCACCCCTCCACTTT; cdr3_aa: CASSPWDRVTSPLHF
v_call: TRBV7-8; d_call: TRBD2; clone_size: once; j_call: TRBJ2-1; cdr3_nt: TGTGCCAGCAGCCCTCGACTAGCTCTCGGCAATGAGCAGTTCTTC; cdr3_aa: CASSPRLALGNEQFF
v_call: TRBV6-1; d_call: .; clone_size: .; j_call: TRBJ1-5; cdr3_nt: TGTGCCAGCAGTGAATATTCGGAGGTCCTGCGAAGCAATCAGCCCCAGCATTTT; cdr3_aa: CASSEYSEVLRSNQPQHF
v_call: TRBV9; d_call: .; clone_size: .; j_call: TRBJ1-3; cdr3_nt: TGTGCCAGCAGCGTAGAAAACCCTACGGGGTTTTGGGCTGGAAACACCATATATTTT; cdr3_aa: CASSVENPTGFWAGNTIYF
v_call: TRBV29-1; d_call: TRBD2; clone_size: few; j_call: TRBJ2-5; cdr3_nt: TGCAGCGTTGGACCATTAGCGGGGGGCCAAGAGACCCAGTACTTC; cdr3_aa: CSVGPLAGGQETQYF
v_call: TRBV27; d_call: .; clone_size: once; j_call: TRBJ2-7; cdr3_nt: TGTGCCAGCAGTTTAGGGCTAAACTACGAGCAGTACTTC; cdr3_aa: CASSLGLNYEQYF
v_call: TRBV19; d_call: TRBD1; clone_size: .; j_call: TRBJ1-5; cdr3_nt: TGTGCCAGTAGTTCTCCCCGGCAGGGGGCCGTAAGCCAGCCCCAGCATTTT; cdr3_aa: CASSSPRQGAVSQPQHF
v_call: TRBV7-9; d_call: .; clone_size: .; j_call: TRBJ1-5; cdr3_nt: TGTGCCAGCAGCCCGGGGGACTGGATGCCCCAGCATTTT; cdr3_aa: CASSPGDWMPQHF
v_call: TRBV7-2; d_call: .; clone_size: few; j_call: TRBJ1-6; cdr3_nt: TGTGCCAGCAGCTTCTATCAAACGGGAGCACCCCTCCACTTT; cdr3_aa: CASSFYQTGAPLHF
v_call: TRBV6-5; d_call: TRBD1; clone_size: .; j_call: TRBJ1-1; cdr3_nt: TGTGCCAGCGCTGGACAGGGGAACACTGAAGCTTTCTTT; cdr3_aa: CASAGQGNTEAFF
v_call: TRBV5-5; d_call: .; clone_size: .; j_call: TRBJ2-4; cdr3_nt: TGTGCCAGCAGCTTGTGGGGCGGCGAAAGAGACATTCAGTACTTC; cdr3_aa: CASSLWGGERDIQYF
v_call: TRBV5-1; d_call: .; clone_size: .; j_call: TRBJ1-2; cdr3_nt: TGCGCCAGCAGCTGGGGGGACGCCCACCCCCTCAACTATGGCTACACCTTC; cdr3_aa: CASSWGDAHPLNYGYTF
v_call: TRBV7-9; d_call: .; clone_size: .; j_call: TRBJ1-4; cdr3_nt: TGTGCCAGCAGCTCCCGGGACTATCTTGAAAAACTGTTTTTT; cdr3_aa: CASSSRDYLEKLFF
v_call: TRBV30; d_call: .; clone_size: .; j_call: TRBJ1-1; cdr3_nt: TGTGCCTGGAGCTTCGAAACAGAAGCTTTCTTT; cdr3_aa: CAWSFETEAFF
v_call: TRBV11-3; d_call: .; clone_size: .; j_call: TRBJ1-4; cdr3_nt: TGTGCCAGCAGCCTGTCCACAGGAAGCCCTGATGAAAAACTGTTTTTT; cdr3_aa: CASSLSTGSPDEKLFF
v_call: TRBV27; d_call: .; clone_size: .; j_call: TRBJ1-4; cdr3_nt: TGTGCCAGCAGCAGCCGGGGGGCCACTAATGAAAAACTGTTTTTT; cdr3_aa: CASSSRGATNEKLFF
v_call: TRBV9; d_call: TRBD2; clone_size: .; j_call: TRBJ2-7; cdr3_nt: TGTGCCAGCAGCTACAACGGACTAGCTCCCAACTCCTACGAGCAGTACTTC; cdr3_aa: CASSYNGLAPNSYEQYF
v_call: TRBV5-1; d_call: .; clone_size: .; j_call: TRBJ1-1; cdr3_nt: TGCGCCAGCACCTCTACAGGTCGGGCTGAAGCTTTCTTT; cdr3_aa: CASTSTGRAEAFF
v_call: TRBV4-1; d_call: .; clone_size: .; j_call: TRBJ1-2; cdr3_nt: TGCGCCAGCAGCCAAGATTGGGGGGGGAGTCTGAACTATGGCTACACCTTC; cdr3_aa: CASSQDWGGSLNYGYTF
v_call: TRBV6-5; d_call: TRBD1; clone_size: .; j_call: TRBJ2-5; cdr3_nt: TGTGCCAGCATCCCGACAGGGTGGGGAGAGACCCAGTACTTC; cdr3_aa: CASIPTGWGETQYF
v_call: TRBV19; d_call: TRBD1; clone_size: .; j_call: TRBJ1-2; cdr3_nt: TGTGCCAGTAGTCTAGAGAAGGACAGGGGATATGGCTACACCTTC; cdr3_aa: CASSLEKDRGYGYTF
v_call: TRBV15; d_call: .; clone_size: once; j_call: TRBJ1-1; cdr3_nt: TGTGCCACCAGCAGAGATCAGGGGAGGGTAGCTTTCTTT; cdr3_aa: CATSRDQGRVAFF
v_call: TRBV7-8; d_call: .; clone_size: .; j_call: TRBJ1-1; cdr3_nt: TGTGCCAGCAGCTTAACAAACACTGAAGCTTTCTTT; cdr3_aa: CASSLTNTEAFF
v_call: TRBV19; d_call: .; clone_size: .; j_call: TRBJ1-3; cdr3_nt: TGTGCCAGTAGTATACGGAGGGATGGAAACACCATATATTTT; cdr3_aa: CASSIRRDGNTIYF
v_call: TRBV18; d_call: .; clone_size: .; j_call: TRBJ1-5; cdr3_nt: TGTGCCAGCTCACCTTTTACCCGGGGACAAAGCAATCAGCCCCAGCATTTT; cdr3_aa: CASSPFTRGQSNQPQHF
v_call: TRBV5-8; d_call: TRBD1; clone_size: .; j_call: TRBJ1-1; cdr3_nt: TGTGCCAGCAGGCGGGACAGGGAACGCACTGAAGCTTTCTTT; cdr3_aa: CASRRDRERTEAFF
v_call: TRBV5-1; d_call: .; clone_size: .; j_call: TRBJ2-7; cdr3_nt: TGCGCCAGCAGCTTCCAGGACAGCAATTACGAGCAGTACTTC; cdr3_aa: CASSFQDSNYEQYF
v_call: TRBV25-1; d_call: TRBD2; clone_size: .; j_call: TRBJ2-7; cdr3_nt: TGTGCCAGCAGCTCAGCGGGATCGAACTACGAGCAGTACTTC; cdr3_aa: CASSSAGSNYEQYF
v_call: TRBV24-1; d_call: TRBD2; clone_size: .; j_call: TRBJ2-2; cdr3_nt: TGTGCCACCAGTGCCCAGGGACTAGATATCGGGGAGCTGTTTTTT; cdr3_aa: CATSAQGLDIGELFF
v_call: TRBV5-4; d_call: TRBD2; clone_size: .; j_call: TRBJ2-7; cdr3_nt: TGTGCCAGCAGCCCCCCCGGGGCTAGCGGAGCCTACGAGCAGTACTTC; cdr3_aa: CASSPPGASGAYEQYF
v_call: TRBV19; d_call: TRBD2; clone_size: .; j_call: TRBJ2-3; cdr3_nt: TGTGCCAGCCAGCGGGGTCGCACAGATACGCAGTATTTT; cdr3_aa: CASQRGRTDTQYF
v_call: TRBV30; d_call: .; clone_size: .; j_call: TRBJ1-6; cdr3_nt: TGTGCCTGGACGAGGGAAGGACCCCTCCACTTT; cdr3_aa: CAWTREGPLHF
v_call: TRBV15; d_call: .; clone_size: once; j_call: TRBJ1-1; cdr3_nt: TGTGCCACCAGCAGAGATAGGAACACTGAAGCTTTCTTT; cdr3_aa: CATSRDRNTEAFF
v_call: TRBV11-2; d_call: .; clone_size: .; j_call: TRBJ2-1; cdr3_nt: TGTGCCAGCAGCTTAGAGTGGGGGGCCTACAATGAGCAGTTCTTC; cdr3_aa: CASSLEWGAYNEQFF
v_call: TRBV6-1; d_call: TRBD1; clone_size: .; j_call: TRBJ1-5; cdr3_nt: TGTGCCAGCAGTGAAGGACAGGGGTATAGCAATCAGCCCCAGCATTTT; cdr3_aa: CASSEGQGYSNQPQHF
v_call: TRBV7-8; d_call: TRBD1; clone_size: .; j_call: TRBJ2-7; cdr3_nt: TGTGCCAGCAGTGACAGGGGATCTTTGTACGAGCAGTACTTC; cdr3_aa: CASSDRGSLYEQYF
v_call: TRBV7-6; d_call: TRBD1; clone_size: .; j_call: TRBJ1-4; cdr3_nt: TGTGCCAGCAGCTTAGGAGGGACAGCGTTTAATGAAAAACTGTTTTTT; cdr3_aa: CASSLGGTAFNEKLFF
v_call: TRBV21-1; d_call: .; clone_size: .; j_call: TRBJ1-6; cdr3_nt: TGTGCCAGCAGCCTGCCGGGACTCTCAAATTCACCCCTCCACTTT; cdr3_aa: CASSLPGLSNSPLHF
v_call: TRBV25-1; d_call: .; clone_size: .; j_call: TRBJ2-7; cdr3_nt: TGTGCCAGCAGTGAGTCCAGTGACGAGCAGTACTTC; cdr3_aa: CASSESSDEQYF
v_call: TRBV11-3; d_call: .; clone_size: .; j_call: TRBJ2-3; cdr3_nt: TGTGCCAGCAGCTTTGGTTTTGCGGGGTCGGGAACAGATACGCAGTATTTT; cdr3_aa: CASSFGFAGSGTDTQYF
v_call: TRBV6-1; d_call: .; clone_size: .; j_call: TRBJ1-1; cdr3_nt: TGTGCCAGCAGTGATATTTTCTGGACAGTTAACACTGAAGCTTTCTTT; cdr3_aa: CASSDIFWTVNTEAFF
v_call: TRBV28; d_call: .; clone_size: .; j_call: TRBJ2-5; cdr3_nt: TGTGCCAGCAGCTCAGGTGCCCAAGAGACCCAGTACTTC; cdr3_aa: CASSSGAQETQYF
v_call: TRBV7-8; d_call: .; clone_size: .; j_call: TRBJ2-2; cdr3_nt: TGTGCCAGCAGCTCTCAGGGGTACGCGAACACCGGGGAGCTGTTTTTT; cdr3_aa: CASSSQGYANTGELFF
v_call: TRBV10-3; d_call: TRBD2; clone_size: .; j_call: TRBJ2-1; cdr3_nt: TGTGCCATCAGTGACCACGGACTAGCGGGGAGCTCCTACAATGAGCAGTTCTTC; cdr3_aa: CAISDHGLAGSSYNEQFF
v_call: TRBV2; d_call: TRBD1; clone_size: .; j_call: TRBJ1-1; cdr3_nt: TGTGCCAGCAGAAGAGGACAGGGAAGGGGCACTGAAGCTTTCTTT; cdr3_aa: CASRRGQGRGTEAFF